This T cell receptor beta chain derives from a study of T cells in localized non-small cell lung cancer. Repertoires were generated with immunoSEQ multiplex PCR, while TCRdb's copy carries only in-frame clones and drops some. This sample has over 30,000 clones; 86% occur once, and the top ten carry around 5.8%. General observations from the study: Heterogeneity remains possible, as sequencing covered one tumor region only.

This CDR3 is 14 amino acids long. CDR1 SGHTA and CDR2 FQGNSA come from the germline V gene. The junction had 2 bases not matched to a gene; V was cut back by 3 bases and J by 8 bases. Concerning this clone itself: Antigen: not known.

Here the sequenced sample was peripheral blood mononuclear cells, taken before any cancer treatment. This sequence was found in a male donor aged 60 or over with stage II lung adenocarcinoma. The rearrangement uses TRBV7-2 and TRBJ2-1; 12 nucleotides match TRBD2. CDR3 in DNA: TGTGCCAGCAGCTTCGGACTAGCGGGACATGAGCAGTTCTTC. Translation gives CASSFGLAGHEQFF.